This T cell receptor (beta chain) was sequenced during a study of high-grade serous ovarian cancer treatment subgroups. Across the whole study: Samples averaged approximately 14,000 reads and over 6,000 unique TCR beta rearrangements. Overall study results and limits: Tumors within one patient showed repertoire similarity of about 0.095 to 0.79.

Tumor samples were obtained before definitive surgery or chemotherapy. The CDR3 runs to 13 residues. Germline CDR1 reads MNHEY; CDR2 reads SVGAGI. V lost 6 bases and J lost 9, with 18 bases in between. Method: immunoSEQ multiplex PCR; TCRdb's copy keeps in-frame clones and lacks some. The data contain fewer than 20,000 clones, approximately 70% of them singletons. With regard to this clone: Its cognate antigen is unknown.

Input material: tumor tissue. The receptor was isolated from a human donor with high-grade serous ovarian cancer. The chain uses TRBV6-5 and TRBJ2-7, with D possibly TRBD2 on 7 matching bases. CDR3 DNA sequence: TGTGCCAGCAGGGGGGGGCAGGTGACTCGGCAGTACTTC. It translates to CASRGGQVTRQYF.